The 22 T cell receptor beta chains in this list originate from one sample, sequenced in a study of T-cell reconstitution after alpha-beta-depleted transplantation in children. Preparation of the TCRbeta library was carried out with unique molecular identifiers. TCRdb re-called the PCR reads through MiXCR, storing one row per CDR3 protein. This sample has hundreds of thousands of distinct CDR3 sequences, with 16% found just once. This specimen consisted of PBMCs from the stem cell graft donor, obtained from the stem cell graft. All receptors derive from a human donor who donated a stem cell graft to a child with acute myeloid leukemia.

This clonotype showed up just a few times. The rearrangement links TRBV27 to TRBJ1-1; D gene ambiguous. The CDR3 is made up of 14 amino acids. Trimming removed 4 bases at V and 1 base at J, with 10 bases between. The germline gives CDR1 MNHEY, CDR2 SMNVEV (reference sequence). For the CDR3, the DNA is TGTGCCAGCAGTTCGCCTGACACGAACACTGAAGCTTTCTTT. Amino acid sequence: CASSSPDTNTEAFF.

This clonotype was counted once. This chain links TRBV6-2 or TRBV6-3 with TRBJ1-1; TRBD1 matches at 11 bases. The CDR3 is 14 amino acids. V lost 4 bases, J lost 5 bases, and 3 bases stayed unmatched. CDR1 and CDR2 from the germline V gene are MNHEY and SVGEGT. Here the CDR3 reads CASSSGDRGTEAFF. The DNA of the CDR3 is TGTGCCAGCAGTTCGGGGGACAGGGGGACTGAAGCTTTCTTT.

CDR3 residues: CASSPRTPGGKRGGELAKNIQYF. The CDR3 DNA reads as TGTGCCAGCAGCCCACGCACACCGGGCGGCAAGCGGGGGGGCGAACTAGCCAAAAACATTCAGTACTTC. The rearrangement links TRBV7-1 to TRBJ2-4; 10 nucleotides match TRBD2. TRBV7-1 belongs to the ORF category, with a function that is uncertain. The CDR3 covers 23 residues. V trimming: 5 bases; J trimming: 0 bases; junction bases outside the gene matches: 25.

The chain joins TRBV20-1 to TRBJ1-5; no firm D call. V lost 5 bases to trimming and J lost 0 bases, with 11 bases between them. The CDR3 runs to 14 residues. From germline, CDR1 is DFQATT and CDR2 SNEGSKA (reference sequence). CDR3 residues: CSAGRPGSNQPQHF. Written as DNA, the CDR3 is TGCAGTGCTGGACGACCTGGTAGCAATCAGCCCCAGCATTTT.

This clonotype was counted many times. This chain uses TRBV7-6 with TRBJ1-3; 7 nucleotides agree with TRBD1. Trimming took 4 bases from V and 1 from J; bases not matched to a gene: 7. The CDR3 length is 16 residues. Per the germline V gene, CDR1 is SGHVS and CDR2 is FNYEAQ. CDR3 region: CASSSLQGTSGNTIYF. The CDR3 DNA reads TGTGCCAGCAGCTCTCTACAGGGGACTTCTGGAAACACCATATATTTT.

The chain couples TRBV10-3 to TRBJ1-6, with TRBD1 as a possible D gene (6 bases). The CDR3 loop spans 15 amino acids. V lost 6 bases to trimming and J lost 4 bases, with 13 bases between them. Germline assignment: CDR1 ENHRY and CDR2 SYGVKD. CDR3 in amino acids: CAIRDDGTYNSPLHF. In nucleotides, the CDR3 is TGTGCCATCAGGGACGACGGGACATATAATTCACCCCTCCACTTT.

This chain joins TRBV12-3 or TRBV12-4 and TRBJ2-3; D may be TRBD2 (6 bases). The V end lost 6 bases, the J end lost 2 bases, and 15 bases lay between the germline ends. This CDR3 is built from 15 residues. In DNA form, the CDR3 reads TGTGCCAGCAGCCAGGGACTTCCAATCACAGATACGCAGTATTTT. It specifies CASSQGLPITDTQYF.

This clonotype was recorded a few times. This chain joins TRBV7-2 and TRBJ1-1; D is unresolved. Germline loops: CDR1 SGHTA, CDR2 FQGNSA. This CDR3 is 15 amino acids long. V lost 1 base and J 1 base, leaving 10 bases between the germline ends. The CDR3 here is CASSLVEVSNTEAFF. In nucleotides, the CDR3 is TGTGCCAGCAGCTTAGTTGAAGTGTCGAACACTGAAGCTTTCTTT.

This clonotype was detected ten times or more. J is TRBJ2-1 and V is TRBV7-3; TRBD1 might be the D (5 bases). Germline V CDR1 and CDR2: SGHTA, FQGTGA. CDR3 size: 14 residues. V was shortened by 3 bases and J by 6 bases, with 12 bases between the two germline ends. This chain's CDR3 is CASSLTPGANEQFF. CDR3 nucleotides: TGTGCCAGCAGCTTGACCCCTGGGGCCAATGAGCAGTTCTTC.

This clonotype was counted many times. The chain carries TRBV20-1 and TRBJ2-2, with D hard to call. Germline V gives CDR1 DFQATT, CDR2 SNEGSKA (reference sequence). CDR3 length equals 15 residues. With 2 bases removed from V and 6 bases from J, the gap between germline ends came to 16 bases. The CDR3 region is CSARYRPEAAGELFF. In DNA form, the CDR3 reads TGCAGTGCTAGATACCGGCCAGAGGCAGCCGGGGAGCTGTTTTTT.

The sample holds many counts of this clonotype. The rearrangement joins TRBV20-1 to TRBJ1-6; D unresolved. The germline CDR1 and CDR2 sequences are DFQATT and SNEGSKA (reference sequence). Trimming removed 3 bases at V and 1 base at J, with 10 bases between. The CDR3 is made up of 15 amino acids. The CDR3 spells CSARGGESYNSPLHF. The CDR3 DNA is TGCAGTGCTAGGGGCGGGGAATCCTATAATTCACCCCTCCACTTT.

This chain connects TRBV3-1 to TRBJ1-2; perhaps TRBD1 as D (5 bases). V lost 0 bases and J 4 bases, leaving 12 bases between the germline ends. There are 15 residues in the CDR3. The germline V gene has CDR1 LGHDT and CDR2 YNNKEL (reference sequence). In DNA, the CDR3 is TGTGCCAGCAGCCAAGATCGGACGCAGGGCTATGGCTACACCTTC. Protein product: CASSQDRTQGYGYTF.

A note on this clonotype: It may be a read error: a sequence one base away is much more abundant. V gene TRBV6-5 combines with J gene TRBJ2-3; D uncertain. Germline CDR1 MNHEY, CDR2 SVGAGI. Deletions cut 4 bases from V and 4 bases from J, with 15 bases between. The CDR3 is 15 amino acids. The CDR3 nucleotides read TGTGCCAGCAGTTCGGTACGAAGATGGGCAGATACGCAGTATTTT. Its translation: CASSSVRRWADTQYF.

This clonotype was seen ten or more times. The chain carries TRBV7-2 and TRBJ1-5; D unresolved. CDR1 is SGHTA and CDR2 is FQGNSA in the germline V gene. The length of the CDR3 is 13 residues. Trimming pared 1 base from V and 9 bases from J, leaving 10 bases between. Here the CDR3 reads CASSLDRFRPQHF. The CDR3 nucleotides read TGTGCCAGCAGCTTAGATCGTTTTCGGCCCCAGCATTTT.

The genes are TRBV6-5 and TRBJ2-5, with 13 positions matching TRBD2. The germline V gene has CDR1 MNHEY and CDR2 SVGAGI. CDR3 size: 15 residues. V shed 0 bases, J shed 5 bases, and the junction held 0 bases outside the gene matches. CDR3 in amino acids: CASSYSGLAGETQYF. Written as DNA, the CDR3 is TGTGCCAGCAGTTACTCGGGACTAGCGGGGGAGACCCAGTACTTC.

This clonotype was observed many times. This chain connects TRBV20-1 to TRBJ1-4; D remains unclear. The V and J ends lost 6 bases and 8 bases respectively, with 7 bases between them. This CDR3 has 10 amino acids. The germline V gene encodes CDR1 DFQATT and CDR2 SNEGSKA (reference sequence). The CDR3 spells CSAISEKLFF. CDR3 in DNA: TGCAGTGCGATCTCCGAAAAACTGTTTTTT.

The V gene is TRBV19, the J gene TRBJ2-3; TRBD2 agrees at 10 bases. The junction had 8 bases not matched to a gene; V was cut back by 10 bases and J by 1 base. Germline V gene data show CDR1 as LNHDA and CDR2 as SQIVND (reference sequence). CDR3 length: 15 amino acids. CDR3 residues: CATESGTSGTDTQYF. The CDR3, as DNA: TGTGCCACCGAATCCGGGACTAGCGGCACAGATACGCAGTATTTT.

This clonotype was seen many times. The V call is TRBV5-5, the J call TRBJ2-7, with D possibly called TRBD1 or TRBD2 (7 bases each). In germline, CDR1 is SGHKS, CDR2 YYEKEE (reference sequence). The CDR3 totals 14 residues. Trimming cost V 4 bases and J 6 bases, with 17 bases left between them. The CDR3 sequence is CASSLQGSGGEQYF. The CDR3, as DNA: TGTGCCAGCAGCCTACAGGGGTCGGGAGGCGAGCAGTACTTC.

CDR3: CASSLASGGGNEQFF. The CDR3 DNA is TGTGCCAGCAGCTTAGCAAGCGGGGGGGGAAATGAGCAGTTCTTC. The chain combines TRBV7-2 with TRBJ2-1; 10 bases line up with TRBD2. J was trimmed by 7 bases and V by 0 bases; bases with no gene match: 3. This CDR3 region has 15 residues. The germline CDR1 and CDR2 sequences are SGHTA and FQGNSA.

The chain couples TRBV7-9 to TRBJ2-5; TRBD1 aligns across 8 bases. The germline gives CDR1 SEHNR, CDR2 FQNEAQ (reference sequence). Unmatched junction bases numbered 15, after V lost 4 bases and J lost 5 bases. The CDR3 extends over 17 amino acids. CDR3 sequence reads: CASSSTPGQALWETQYF. The CDR3 DNA reads TGTGCCAGCAGCTCCACTCCGGGACAGGCTCTTTGGGAGACCCAGTACTTC.

The rearrangement joins TRBV12-3 or TRBV12-4 to TRBJ2-7; tentatively, D is TRBD2 (6 bases). V dropped 4 bases and J dropped 7 bases, with 20 bases sitting between them. The CDR3 runs to 15 residues. In DNA, the CDR3 is TGTGCCAGCAGTTCCGGCGGGACGTCCTGGGGGGAGCAGTACGTC. Translated: CASSSGGTSWGEQYV.

This rearrangement joins TRBV25-1 to TRBJ2-3, with TRBD2 identical over 8 bases. Losses at the gene ends were 5 bases for V and 3 bases for J; bases not matched to a gene: 7. The V gene's germline CDR1 is MGHDK and CDR2 SYGVNS. The CDR3 runs to 15 residues. CDR3: CASSFERGITDTQYF. The CDR3 nucleotides are TGTGCCAGCAGTTTTGAGCGGGGGATAACAGATACGCAGTATTTT.